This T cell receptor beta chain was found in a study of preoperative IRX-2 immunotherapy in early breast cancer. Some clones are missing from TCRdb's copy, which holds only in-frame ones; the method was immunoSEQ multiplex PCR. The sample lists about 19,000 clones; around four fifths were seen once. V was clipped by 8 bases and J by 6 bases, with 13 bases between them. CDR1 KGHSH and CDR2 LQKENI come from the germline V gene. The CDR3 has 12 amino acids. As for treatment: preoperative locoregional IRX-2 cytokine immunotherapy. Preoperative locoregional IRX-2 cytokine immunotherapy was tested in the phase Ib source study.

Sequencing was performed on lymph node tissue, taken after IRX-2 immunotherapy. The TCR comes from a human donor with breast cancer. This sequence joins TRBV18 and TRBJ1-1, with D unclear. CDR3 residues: CASAVLGSEAFF. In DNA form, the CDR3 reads TGTGCCAGCGCAGTTTTGGGATCTGAAGCTTTCTTT.